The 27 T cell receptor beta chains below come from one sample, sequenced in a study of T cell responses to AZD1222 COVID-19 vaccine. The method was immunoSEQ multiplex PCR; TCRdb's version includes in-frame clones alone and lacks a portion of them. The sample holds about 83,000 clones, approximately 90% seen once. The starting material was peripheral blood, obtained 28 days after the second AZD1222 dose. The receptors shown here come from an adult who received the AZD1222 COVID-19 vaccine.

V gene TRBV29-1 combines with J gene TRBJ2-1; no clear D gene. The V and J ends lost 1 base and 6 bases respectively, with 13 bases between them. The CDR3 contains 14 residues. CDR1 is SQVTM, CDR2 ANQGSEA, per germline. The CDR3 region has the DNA TGCAGCGTTGAAGGAGGTAGCCGGCCCAATGAGCAGTTCTTC. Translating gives CSVEGGSRPNEQFF.

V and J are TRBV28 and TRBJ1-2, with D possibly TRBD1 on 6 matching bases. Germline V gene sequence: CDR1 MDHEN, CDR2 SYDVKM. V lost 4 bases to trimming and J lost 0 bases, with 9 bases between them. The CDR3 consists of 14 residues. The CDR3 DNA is TGTGCCAGCAGTTGGGGGGGCGCTAACTATGGCTACACCTTC. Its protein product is CASSWGGANYGYTF.

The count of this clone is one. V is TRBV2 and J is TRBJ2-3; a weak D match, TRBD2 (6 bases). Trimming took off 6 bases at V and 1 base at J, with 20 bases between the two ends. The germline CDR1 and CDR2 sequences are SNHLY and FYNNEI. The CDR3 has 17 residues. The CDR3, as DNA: TGTGCCAGCAGGCGAAGTTTTTCGAGGGAGGGCACAGATACGCAGTATTTT. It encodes CASRRSFSREGTDTQYF.

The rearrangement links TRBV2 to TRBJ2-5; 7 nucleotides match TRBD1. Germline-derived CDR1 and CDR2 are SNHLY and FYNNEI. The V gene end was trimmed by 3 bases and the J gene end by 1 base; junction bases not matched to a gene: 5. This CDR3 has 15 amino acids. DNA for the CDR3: TGTGCCAGCAGTGACTCAGGACAGGTCCAAGAGACCCAGTACTTC. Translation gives CASSDSGQVQETQYF.

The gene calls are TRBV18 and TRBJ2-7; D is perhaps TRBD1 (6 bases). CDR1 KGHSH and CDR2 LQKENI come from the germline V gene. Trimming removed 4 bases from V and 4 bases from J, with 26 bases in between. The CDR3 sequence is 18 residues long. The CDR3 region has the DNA TGTGCCAGCTCACAACAAACACAGGGCGAACGCCGAACTTACGAGCAGTACTTC. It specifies CASSQQTQGERRTYEQYF.

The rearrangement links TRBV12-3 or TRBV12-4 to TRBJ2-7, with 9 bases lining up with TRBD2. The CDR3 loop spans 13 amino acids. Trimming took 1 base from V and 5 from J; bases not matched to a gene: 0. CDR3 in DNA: TGTGCCAGCAGTTTAGAGCGGGAGGACGAGCAGTACTTC. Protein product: CASSLEREDEQYF.

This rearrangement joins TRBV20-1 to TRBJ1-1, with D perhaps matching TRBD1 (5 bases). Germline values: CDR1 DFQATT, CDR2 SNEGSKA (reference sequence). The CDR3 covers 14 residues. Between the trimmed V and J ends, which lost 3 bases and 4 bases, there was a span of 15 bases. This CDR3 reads CSASTGRDGTEAFF. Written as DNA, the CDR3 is TGCAGTGCTAGTACCGGCAGGGACGGCACTGAAGCTTTCTTT.

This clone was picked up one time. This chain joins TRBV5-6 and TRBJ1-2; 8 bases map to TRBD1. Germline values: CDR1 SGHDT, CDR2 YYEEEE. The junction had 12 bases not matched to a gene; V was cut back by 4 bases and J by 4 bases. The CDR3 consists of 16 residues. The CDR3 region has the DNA TGTGCCAGCAGCCCCCGACTTACAGGGGGAGGCTATGGCTACACCTTC. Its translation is CASSPRLTGGGYGYTF.

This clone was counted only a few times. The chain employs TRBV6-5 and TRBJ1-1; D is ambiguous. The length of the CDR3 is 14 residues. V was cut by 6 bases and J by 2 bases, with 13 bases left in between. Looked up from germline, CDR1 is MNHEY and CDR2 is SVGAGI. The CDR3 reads CASSPGWGNTEAFF. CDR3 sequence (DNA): TGTGCCAGCAGCCCGGGTTGGGGAAACACTGAAGCTTTCTTT.

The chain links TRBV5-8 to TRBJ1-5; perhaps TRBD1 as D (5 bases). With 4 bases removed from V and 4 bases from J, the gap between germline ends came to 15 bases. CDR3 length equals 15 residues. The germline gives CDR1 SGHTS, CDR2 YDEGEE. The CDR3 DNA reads TGTGCCAGCAGCCCCGACGGGACGCCGAATCAGCCCCAGCATTTT. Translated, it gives CASSPDGTPNQPQHF.

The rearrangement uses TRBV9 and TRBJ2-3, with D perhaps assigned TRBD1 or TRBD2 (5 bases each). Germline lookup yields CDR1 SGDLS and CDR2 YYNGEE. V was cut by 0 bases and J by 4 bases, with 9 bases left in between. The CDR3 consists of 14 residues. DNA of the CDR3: TGTGCCAGCAGCGTAGGTCAGGGACCAGATACGCAGTATTTT. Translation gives CASSVGQGPDTQYF.

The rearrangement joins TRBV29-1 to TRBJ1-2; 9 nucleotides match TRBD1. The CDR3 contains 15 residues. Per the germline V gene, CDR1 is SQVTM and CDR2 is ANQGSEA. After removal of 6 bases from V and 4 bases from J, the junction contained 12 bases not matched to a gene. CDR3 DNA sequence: TGCAGCGTCACCCCCGGGACAGGGTTGGGCTATGGCTACACCTTC. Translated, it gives CSVTPGTGLGYGYTF.

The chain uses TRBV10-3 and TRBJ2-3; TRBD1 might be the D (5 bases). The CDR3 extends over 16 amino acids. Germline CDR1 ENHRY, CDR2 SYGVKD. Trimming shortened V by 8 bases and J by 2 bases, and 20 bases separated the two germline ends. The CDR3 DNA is TGTGCCATCCAGGACGCCATGACAGCAACCACAGATACGCAGTATTTT. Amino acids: CAIQDAMTATTDTQYF.

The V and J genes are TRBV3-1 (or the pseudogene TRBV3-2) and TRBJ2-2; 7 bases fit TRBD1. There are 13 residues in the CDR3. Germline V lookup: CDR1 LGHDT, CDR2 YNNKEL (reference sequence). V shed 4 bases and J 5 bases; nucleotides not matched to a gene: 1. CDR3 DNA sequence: TGTGCCAGCAGCCTACAGGGGACCGGGGAGCTGTTTTTT. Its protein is CASSLQGTGELFF.

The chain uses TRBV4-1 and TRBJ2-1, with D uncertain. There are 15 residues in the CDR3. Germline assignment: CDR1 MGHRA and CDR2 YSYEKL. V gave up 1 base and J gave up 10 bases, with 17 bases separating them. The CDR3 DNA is TGCGCCAGCAGCCAAGTCTCCGGCGTCGGCCAGGAGCAGTTCTTC. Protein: CASSQVSGVGQEQFF.

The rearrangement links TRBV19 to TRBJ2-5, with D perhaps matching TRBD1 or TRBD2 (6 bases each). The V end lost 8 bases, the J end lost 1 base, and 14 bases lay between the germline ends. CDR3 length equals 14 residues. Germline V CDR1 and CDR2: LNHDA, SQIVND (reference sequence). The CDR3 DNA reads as TGTGCCAGTGGCTTGGGGGGCCGCCAAGAGACCCAGTACTTC. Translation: CASGLGGRQETQYF.

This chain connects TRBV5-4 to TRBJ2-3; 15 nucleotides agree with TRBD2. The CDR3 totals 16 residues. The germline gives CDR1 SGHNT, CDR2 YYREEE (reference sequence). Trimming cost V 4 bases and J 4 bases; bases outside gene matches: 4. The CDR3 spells CASSDGLAGGPDTQYF. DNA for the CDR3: TGTGCCAGCAGCGACGGACTAGCGGGAGGGCCAGATACGCAGTATTTT.

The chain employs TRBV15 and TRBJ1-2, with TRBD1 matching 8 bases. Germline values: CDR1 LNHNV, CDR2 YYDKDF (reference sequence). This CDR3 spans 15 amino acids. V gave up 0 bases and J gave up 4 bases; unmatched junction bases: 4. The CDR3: CATSRDGQGGYGYTF. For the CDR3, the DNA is TGTGCCACCAGCAGAGATGGACAGGGAGGCTATGGCTACACCTTC.

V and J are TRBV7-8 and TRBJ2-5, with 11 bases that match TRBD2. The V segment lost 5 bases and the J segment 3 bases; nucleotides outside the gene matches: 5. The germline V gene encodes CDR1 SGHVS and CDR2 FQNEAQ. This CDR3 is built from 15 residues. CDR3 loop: CASSPSTSGKETQYF. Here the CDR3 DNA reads TGTGCCAGCAGCCCCTCGACTAGCGGGAAAGAGACCCAGTACTTC.

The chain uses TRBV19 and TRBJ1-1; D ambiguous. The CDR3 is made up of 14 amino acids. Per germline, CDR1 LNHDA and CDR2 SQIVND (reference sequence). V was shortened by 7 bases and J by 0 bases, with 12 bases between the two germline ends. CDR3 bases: TGTGCCAGTAAGGGAGGTTACCTGAACACTGAAGCTTTCTTT. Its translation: CASKGGYLNTEAFF.

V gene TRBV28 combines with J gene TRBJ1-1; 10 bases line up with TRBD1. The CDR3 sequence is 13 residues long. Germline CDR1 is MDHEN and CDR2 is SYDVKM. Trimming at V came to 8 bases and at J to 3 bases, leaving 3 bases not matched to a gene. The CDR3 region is CASAGTGDTEAFF. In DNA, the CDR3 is TGTGCCAGCGCCGGGACAGGGGACACTGAAGCTTTCTTT.

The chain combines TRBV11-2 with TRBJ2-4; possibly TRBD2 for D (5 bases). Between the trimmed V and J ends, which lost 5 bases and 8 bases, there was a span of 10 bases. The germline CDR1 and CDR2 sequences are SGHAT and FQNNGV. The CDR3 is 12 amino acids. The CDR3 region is CASSEGQHIQYF. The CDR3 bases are TGTGCCAGCAGCGAGGGCCAGCACATTCAGTACTTC.

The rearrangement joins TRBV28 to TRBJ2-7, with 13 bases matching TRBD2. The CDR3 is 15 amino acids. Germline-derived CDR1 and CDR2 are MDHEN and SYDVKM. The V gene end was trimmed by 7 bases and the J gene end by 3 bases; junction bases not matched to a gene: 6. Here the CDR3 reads CASTPGTSGNYEQYF. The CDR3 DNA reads TGTGCCAGCACTCCCGGGACTAGCGGGAACTACGAGCAGTACTTC.

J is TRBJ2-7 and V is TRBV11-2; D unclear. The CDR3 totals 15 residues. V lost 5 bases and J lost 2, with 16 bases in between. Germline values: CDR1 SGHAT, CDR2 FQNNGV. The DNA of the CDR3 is TGTGCCAGCAGCGCCCTTTCTAGTGTAGCCTACGAGCAGTACTTC. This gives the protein CASSALSSVAYEQYF.

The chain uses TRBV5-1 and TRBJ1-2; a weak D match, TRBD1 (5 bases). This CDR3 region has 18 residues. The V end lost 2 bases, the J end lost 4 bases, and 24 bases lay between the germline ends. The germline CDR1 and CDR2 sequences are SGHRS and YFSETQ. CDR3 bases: TGCGCCAGCAGCTTTCTGGGACTGGGTCCGACAACAGCCTATGGCTACACCTTC. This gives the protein CASSFLGLGPTTAYGYTF.

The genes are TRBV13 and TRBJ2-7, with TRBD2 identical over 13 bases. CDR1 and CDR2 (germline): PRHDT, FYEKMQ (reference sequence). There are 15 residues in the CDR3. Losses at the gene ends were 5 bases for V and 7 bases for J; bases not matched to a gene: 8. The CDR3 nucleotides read TGTGCCAGCAGCCCCCGGACTAGCGGGAGAGGTGAGCAGTACTTC. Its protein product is CASSPRTSGRGEQYF.

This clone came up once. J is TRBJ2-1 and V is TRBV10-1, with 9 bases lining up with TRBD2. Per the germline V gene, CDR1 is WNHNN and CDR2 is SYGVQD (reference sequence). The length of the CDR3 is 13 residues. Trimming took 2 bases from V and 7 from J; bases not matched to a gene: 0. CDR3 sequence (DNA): TGCGCCAGCAGTGAGACTAGCGGGAATGAGCAGTTCTTC. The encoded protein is CASSETSGNEQFF.